The present T cell receptor (beta chain) was sequenced within a study of high-grade serous ovarian cancer treatment subgroups. Clones were sequenced by immunoSEQ multiplex PCR, and TCRdb holds only the in-frame ones, with some missing. The repertoire has some 40,000 clones, about 79% of them found once; the top ten carry 3.1%. Tumor tissue was taken before any definitive surgery or chemotherapy was given. This clone has a single count. The sample comprised tumor tissue. This receptor was obtained from a human donor with high-grade serous ovarian cancer.

Written as DNA, the CDR3 is TGTGCCAGCAGCCCTCGTTCGGGACAGGGAGGTAGCGAGCAGTACTTC. Amino acids: CASSPRSGQGGSEQYF. The chain uses TRBV14 and TRBJ2-7, with 9 bases identical to TRBD1. The J segment lost 6 bases and the V segment lost 4 bases, leaving 13 bases of the junction unmatched. From germline, CDR1 is SGHDN and CDR2 FVKESK. The CDR3 totals 16 residues.